This TCR beta chain appears in the sequencing data of a study of shared clonotypes between healthy human individuals. The V gene end was trimmed by 1 base and the J gene end by 0 bases; junction bases not matched to a gene: 0. Germline-derived CDR1 and CDR2 are MNHEY and SMNVEV (reference sequence). The CDR3 runs 16 residues. Libraries were prepared by immunoSEQ multiplex PCR; TCRdb keeps only in-frame clonotypes and omits some of them. This sample has approximately 350,000 clones, with over 65% found just once. Study outcomes and limitations: Clonotype sharing among donors likely depends on sequencing depth. Rarefaction revealed incomplete sorted-subset sequencing despite large depth.

There are a few counts of this clone. Its cognate antigen is unknown. Material for sequencing was memory CD4+ T cells sorted from blood. The subset: CD45RA-negative fraction. J is TRBJ2-2 and V is TRBV27, with TRBD1 matching 9 bases. The clonotype originates from a man aged 25-45 years in good health. As DNA, the CDR3 is TGTGCCAGCAGTTTATGGACAGGGGCGAACACCGGGGAGCTGTTTTTT. It encodes CASSLWTGANTGELFF.